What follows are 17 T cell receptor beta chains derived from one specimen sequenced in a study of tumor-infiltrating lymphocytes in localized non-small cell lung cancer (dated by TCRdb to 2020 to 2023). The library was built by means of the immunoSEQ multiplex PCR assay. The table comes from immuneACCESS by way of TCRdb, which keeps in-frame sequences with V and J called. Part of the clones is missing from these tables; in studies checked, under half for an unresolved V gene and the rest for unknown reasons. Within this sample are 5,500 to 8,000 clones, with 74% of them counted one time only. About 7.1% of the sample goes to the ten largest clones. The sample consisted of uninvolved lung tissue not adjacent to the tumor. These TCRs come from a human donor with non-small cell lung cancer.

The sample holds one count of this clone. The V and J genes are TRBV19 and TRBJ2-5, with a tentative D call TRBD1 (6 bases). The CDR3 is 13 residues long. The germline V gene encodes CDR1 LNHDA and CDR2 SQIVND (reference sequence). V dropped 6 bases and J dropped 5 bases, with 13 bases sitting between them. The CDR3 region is CASRGRGMETQYF. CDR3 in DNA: TGTGCCAGTAGGGGCAGGGGAATGGAGACCCAGTACTTC.

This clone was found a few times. The CDR3 DNA follows: TGCGCCAGCAGCCAAGAGAGGGGCACTGAAGCTTTCTTT. Protein: CASSQERGTEAFF. The rearrangement links TRBV4-3 to TRBJ1-1; TRBD1 is a possible D gene (5 bases). Per germline, CDR1 LGHNA and CDR2 YSLEER. This CDR3 has 13 residues. Trimming removed 0 bases from V and 4 bases from J, with 6 bases in between.

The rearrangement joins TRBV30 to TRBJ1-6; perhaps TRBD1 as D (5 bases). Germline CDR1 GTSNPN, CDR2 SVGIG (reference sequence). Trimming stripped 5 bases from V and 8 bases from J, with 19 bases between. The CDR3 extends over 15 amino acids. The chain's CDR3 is CAWHGALGVDSPLHF. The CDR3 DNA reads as TGTGCCTGGCATGGGGCCCTCGGTGTAGATTCACCCCTCCACTTT.

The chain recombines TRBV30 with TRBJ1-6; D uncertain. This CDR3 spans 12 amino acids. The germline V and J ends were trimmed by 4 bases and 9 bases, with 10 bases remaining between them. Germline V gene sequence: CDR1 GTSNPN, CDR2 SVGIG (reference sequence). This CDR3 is CAWNTVTSPLHF. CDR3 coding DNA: TGTGCCTGGAACACGGTGACTTCACCCCTCCACTTT.

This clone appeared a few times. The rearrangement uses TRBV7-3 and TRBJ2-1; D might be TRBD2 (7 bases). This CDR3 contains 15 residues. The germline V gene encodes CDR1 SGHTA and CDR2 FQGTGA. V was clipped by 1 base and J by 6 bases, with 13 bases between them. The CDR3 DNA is TGTGCCAGCAGCTTAAGCCTCGGGGGGCCCAATGAGCAGTTCTTC. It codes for CASSLSLGGPNEQFF. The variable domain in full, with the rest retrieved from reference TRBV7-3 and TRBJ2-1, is GAGVSQTPSNKVTEKGKYVELRCDPISGHTALYWYRQSLGQGPEFLIYFQGTGAADDSGLPNDRFFAVRPEGSVSTLKIQRTERGDSAVYLCASSLSLGGPNEQFFGPGTRLTVL.

In DNA, the CDR3 is TGTGCCAGCAGCTTAGCGAGGACCGGGGAGCTGTTTTTT. This sequence encodes CASSLARTGELFF. The gene calls are TRBV7-2 and TRBJ2-2; the D is unclear. There are 13 residues in the CDR3. CDR1 is SGHTA and CDR2 is FQGNSA in the germline V gene. V lost 0 bases and J 5 bases, leaving 4 bases between the germline ends.

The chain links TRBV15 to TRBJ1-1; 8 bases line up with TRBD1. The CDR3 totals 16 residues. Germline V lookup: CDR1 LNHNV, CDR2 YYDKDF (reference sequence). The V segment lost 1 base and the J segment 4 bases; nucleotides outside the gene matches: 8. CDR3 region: CATSRVGGQGGTEAFF. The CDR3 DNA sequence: TGTGCCACCAGCAGAGTAGGAGGACAGGGAGGCACTGAAGCTTTCTTT.

The CDR3 nucleotides read TGTGCCAGCAGCTTGGGCCTAGCGGGGGGACATAACACCGGGGAGCTGTTTTTT. Translated, it gives CASSLGLAGGHNTGELFF. This chain uses TRBV5-4 with TRBJ2-2; 11 bases are a match to TRBD2. There are 18 residues in the CDR3. V shed 0 bases, J shed 2 bases, and the junction held 6 bases outside the gene matches. Germline V gives CDR1 SGHNT, CDR2 YYREEE (reference sequence).

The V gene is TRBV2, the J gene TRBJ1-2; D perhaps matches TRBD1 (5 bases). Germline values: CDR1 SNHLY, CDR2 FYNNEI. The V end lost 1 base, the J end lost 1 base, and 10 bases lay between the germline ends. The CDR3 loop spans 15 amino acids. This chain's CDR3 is CASSEGGGFNYGYTF. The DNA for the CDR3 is TGTGCCAGCAGTGAAGGGGGGGGATTTAACTATGGCTACACCTTC.

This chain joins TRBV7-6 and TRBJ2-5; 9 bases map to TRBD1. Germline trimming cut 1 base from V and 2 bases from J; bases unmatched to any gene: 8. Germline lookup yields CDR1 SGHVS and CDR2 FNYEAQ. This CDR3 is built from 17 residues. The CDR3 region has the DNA TGTGCCAGCAGCTTAGTTGGAAACAGGGGGCTTCAAGAGACCCAGTACTTC. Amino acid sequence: CASSLVGNRGLQETQYF.

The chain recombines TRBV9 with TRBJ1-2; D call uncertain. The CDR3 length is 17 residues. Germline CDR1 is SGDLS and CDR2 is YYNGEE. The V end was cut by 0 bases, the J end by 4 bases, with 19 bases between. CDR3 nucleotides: TGTGCCAGCAGCGTAGTGGCAGGTTCAGACTATGGCTATGGCTACACCTTC. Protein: CASSVVAGSDYGYGYTF.

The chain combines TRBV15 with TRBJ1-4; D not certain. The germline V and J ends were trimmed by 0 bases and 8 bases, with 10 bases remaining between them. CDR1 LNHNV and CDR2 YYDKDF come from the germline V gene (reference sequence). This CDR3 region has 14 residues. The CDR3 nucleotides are TGTGCCACCAGCAGAGATCCAGGAATGGAAAAACTGTTTTTT. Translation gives CATSRDPGMEKLFF.

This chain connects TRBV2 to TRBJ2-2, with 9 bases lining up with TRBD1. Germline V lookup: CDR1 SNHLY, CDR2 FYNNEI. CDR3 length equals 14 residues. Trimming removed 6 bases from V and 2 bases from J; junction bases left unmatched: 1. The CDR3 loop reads CASRGQGNTGELFF. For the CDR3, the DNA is TGTGCCAGCAGGGGACAGGGAAACACCGGGGAGCTGTTTTTT.

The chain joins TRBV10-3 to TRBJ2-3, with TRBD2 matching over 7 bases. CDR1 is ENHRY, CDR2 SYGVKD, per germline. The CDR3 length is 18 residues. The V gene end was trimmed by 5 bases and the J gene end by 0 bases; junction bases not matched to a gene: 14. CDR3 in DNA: TGTGCCATCAGTAACCGGGTAGCGGGTGTATCTAGCACAGATACGCAGTATTTT. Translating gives CAISNRVAGVSSTDTQYF.

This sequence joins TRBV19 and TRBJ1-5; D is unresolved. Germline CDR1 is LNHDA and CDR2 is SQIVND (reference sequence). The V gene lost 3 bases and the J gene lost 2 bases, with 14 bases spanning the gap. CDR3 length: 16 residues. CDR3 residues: CASSIFGQLGNQPQHF. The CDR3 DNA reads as TGTGCCAGTAGTATCTTCGGGCAGTTGGGCAATCAGCCCCAGCATTTT.

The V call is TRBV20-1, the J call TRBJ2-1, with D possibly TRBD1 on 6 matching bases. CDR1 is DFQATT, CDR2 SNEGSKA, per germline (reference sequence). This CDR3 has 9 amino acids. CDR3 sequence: CAQGTEQFF. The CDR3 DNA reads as TGCGCCCAGGGGACTGAGCAGTTCTTC.

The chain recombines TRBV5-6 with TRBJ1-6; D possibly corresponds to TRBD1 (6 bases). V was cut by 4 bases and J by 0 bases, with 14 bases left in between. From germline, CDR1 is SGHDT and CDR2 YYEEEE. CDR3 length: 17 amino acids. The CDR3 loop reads CASSGGRTSSYNSPLHF. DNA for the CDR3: TGTGCCAGCAGCGGGGGCAGGACGAGCTCCTATAATTCACCCCTCCACTTT. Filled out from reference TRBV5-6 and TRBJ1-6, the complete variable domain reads DAGVTQSPTHLIKTRGQQVTLRCSPKSGHDTVSWYQQALGQGPQFIFQYYEEEERQRGNFPDRFSGHQFPNYSSELNVNALLLGDSALYLCASSGGRTSSYNSPLHFGNGTRLTVT.